Following are 26 T cell receptor beta chains from one sample sequenced in a study of cytotoxic CD8 clonotypes in ibrutinib-treated CLL. The method was immunoSEQ multiplex PCR; TCRdb's version includes in-frame clones alone and lacks a portion of them. The repertoire consists of about 300,000 clones, with 76% occurring once and the leading ten covering about 5.8%. This sample comprised PBMCs, obtained at disease progression, from a patient treated with ibrutinib. The source is a human donor with chronic lymphocytic leukemia.

This clone was seen only a few times. The V gene is TRBV4-1, the J gene TRBJ1-2; no definite D call. The CDR3 has 14 amino acids. The V end lost 4 bases, the J end lost 4 bases, and 13 bases lay between the germline ends. Germline CDR1 MGHRA, CDR2 YSYEKL. The CDR3 loop is CASSLYEGSYGYTF. In nucleotides, the CDR3 is TGCGCCAGCAGCCTCTACGAGGGCTCCTATGGCTACACCTTC.

The rearrangement links TRBV29-1 to TRBJ2-2; D gene ambiguous. CDR1 is SQVTM and CDR2 is ANQGSEA in the germline V gene. The CDR3 contains 13 residues. The V end was cut by 0 bases, the J end by 1 base, with 3 bases between. CDR3 loop: CSVEDENTGELFF. CDR3 nucleotides: TGCAGCGTTGAAGACGAGAACACCGGGGAGCTGTTTTTT.

This clone was seen more than once but under ten times. The chain carries TRBV29-1 and TRBJ2-1, with a possible D match to TRBD1 (5 bases). This CDR3 has 12 residues. The germline CDR1 and CDR2 sequences are SQVTM and ANQGSEA. V dropped 5 bases and J dropped 6 bases, with 11 bases sitting between them. CDR3 nucleotide sequence: TGCAGCGTTTCAGGGCTTCGCAATGAGCAGTTCTTC. Protein: CSVSGLRNEQFF.

The gene calls are TRBV5-6 and TRBJ2-1; 7 nucleotides agree with TRBD2. The germline V gene has CDR1 SGHDT and CDR2 YYEEEE. The trim removed 3 bases at V and 6 bases at J, leaving 9 bases unmatched. This CDR3 comprises 15 residues. The CDR3 nucleotides read TGTGCCAGCAGCTCGGGACTAAATGGCTTCAATGAGCAGTTCTTC. Translating gives CASSSGLNGFNEQFF.

For the CDR3, the DNA is TGTGCCAGCAGCCACACAATCACCGGGGAGCTGTTTTTT. Translation: CASSHTITGELFF. The chain recombines TRBV7-3 with TRBJ2-2; D gene uncertain. V was clipped by 5 bases and J by 4 bases, with 8 bases between them. Looked up from germline, CDR1 is SGHTA and CDR2 is FQGTGA. This CDR3 region has 13 residues.

The chain carries TRBV9 and TRBJ2-1; D may correspond to TRBD1 or TRBD2 (5 bases each). The V gene's germline CDR1 is SGDLS and CDR2 YYNGEE. The ends were cut back, 0 bases at V and 4 bases at J, with 14 bases in the middle. The CDR3 loop spans 16 amino acids. The CDR3 DNA reads TGTGCCAGCAGCGTAGGGGGGTCTAGGAGGTACAATGAGCAGTTCTTC. Amino acids: CASSVGGSRRYNEQFF.

This chain uses TRBV14 with TRBJ2-1; 7 bases line up with TRBD2. Germline V lookup: CDR1 SGHDN, CDR2 FVKESK. V was clipped by 5 bases and J by 7 bases; unmatched bases: 8. The CDR3 extends over 14 amino acids. CDR3 sequence reads: CASSELAGPNEQFF. CDR3 DNA sequence: TGTGCCAGCAGCGAGTTAGCGGGCCCAAATGAGCAGTTCTTC.

The chain is built from TRBV18 and TRBJ2-3; 8 bases line up with TRBD1. The CDR3 loop spans 14 amino acids. V shed 3 bases and J 6 bases; nucleotides not matched to a gene: 5. From germline, CDR1 is KGHSH and CDR2 LQKENI. In DNA, the CDR3 is TGTGCCAGCTCACCCAGGACAGGGACCGATACGCAGTATTTT. This codes for CASSPRTGTDTQYF. Together with reference TRBV18 and TRBJ2-3, the CDR3 gives the full variable domain: NAGVMQNPRHLVRRRGQEARLRCSPMKGHSHVYWYRQLPEEGLKFMVYLQKENIIDESGMPKERFSAEFPKEGPSILRIQQVVRGDSAAYFCASSPRTGTDTQYFGPGTRLTVL.

The rearrangement uses TRBV28 and TRBJ1-4; TRBD1 matches at 10 bases. The J segment lost 5 bases and the V segment lost 4 bases, leaving 10 bases of the junction unmatched. Germline V gives CDR1 MDHEN, CDR2 SYDVKM. The CDR3 has 17 residues. This CDR3 is CASSYDRGRPENEKLFF. The CDR3 region has the DNA TGTGCCAGCAGTTATGACAGGGGGCGGCCGGAGAATGAAAAACTGTTTTTT. Variable domain in full (rest from reference TRBV28 and TRBJ1-4): DVKVTQSSRYLVKRTGEKVFLECVQDMDHENMFWYRQDPGLGLRLIYFSYDVKMKEKGDIPEGYSVSREKKERFSLILESASTNQTSMYLCASSYDRGRPENEKLFFGSGTQLSVL.

The chain recombines TRBV9 with TRBJ2-1; no definite D call. Germline assignment: CDR1 SGDLS and CDR2 YYNGEE. V was pared by 0 bases and J by 4 bases, with 11 bases between. This CDR3 region has 15 residues. The DNA of the CDR3 is TGTGCCAGCAGCGTAGGAGATCTAGGGTACAATGAGCAGTTCTTC. Amino acids: CASSVGDLGYNEQFF.

This chain links TRBV7-8 with TRBJ2-3; a possible D gene is TRBD1 (6 bases). The CDR3 contains 15 residues. Germline loops: CDR1 SGHVS, CDR2 FQNEAQ. Trimming removed 0 bases from V and 2 bases from J, with 9 bases in between. The CDR3 protein is CASSLADSYTDTQYF. The CDR3 region has the DNA TGTGCCAGCAGCTTAGCGGACAGTTACACAGATACGCAGTATTTT.

V usage is TRBV7-2 and J usage is TRBJ1-5; 7 positions match TRBD1. Germline CDR1 SGHTA, CDR2 FQGNSA. The CDR3 is made up of 13 amino acids. The ends lost 4 bases at V and 9 bases at J; junction bases unmatched: 6. CDR3 in DNA: TGTGCCAGCAGCTCTGACAGGGCCGGGCCCCAGCATTTT. It specifies CASSSDRAGPQHF.

The V and J genes are TRBV7-6 and TRBJ1-5; the D is unclear. The CDR3 loop spans 13 amino acids. CDR1 is SGHVS and CDR2 is FNYEAQ in the germline V gene. Trimming took 5 bases from V and 7 from J, leaving 12 bases between them. CDR3: CASSPLLGQPQHF. The DNA of the CDR3 is TGTGCCAGCAGCCCCCTTTTGGGGCAGCCCCAGCATTTT.

This clone appeared a single time. V gene TRBV29-1 combines with J gene TRBJ2-5; D may be TRBD2 (6 bases). Germline CDR1 SQVTM, CDR2 ANQGSEA. V lost 6 bases and J lost 5, with 10 bases in between. The CDR3 consists of 11 residues. CDR3 coding DNA: TGCAGCGTCCAGGGAGGTGAGACCCAGTACTTC. Protein: CSVQGGETQYF.

This CDR3 reads CASSTTGGTGELFF. In nucleotides, the CDR3 is TGCGCCAGCAGTACGACAGGGGGCACCGGGGAGCTGTTTTTT. This chain links TRBV4-3 with TRBJ2-2, with 9 nucleotides matching TRBD1. This CDR3 region has 14 residues. In germline, CDR1 is LGHNA, CDR2 YSLEER. Trimming cost V 6 bases and J 4 bases; bases outside gene matches: 3.

CDR3 protein: CASSLLRPSGYGYTF. CDR3 coding DNA: TGTGCCAGCAGCTTGTTAAGGCCAAGCGGGTATGGCTACACCTTC. The chain combines TRBV13 with TRBJ1-2; no clear D. CDR3 length: 15 amino acids. Trimming took 3 bases from V and 5 from J, leaving 16 bases between them. CDR1 PRHDT and CDR2 FYEKMQ come from the germline V gene (reference sequence).

The chain combines TRBV6-5 with TRBJ1-2; 11 bases align to TRBD1. The CDR3 covers 14 residues. CDR1 and CDR2 from the germline V gene are MNHEY and SVGAGI. The J segment lost 5 bases and the V segment lost 6 bases, leaving 5 bases of the junction unmatched. CDR3 nucleotides: TGTGCCAGCAGCGGGACAGGGGGAGAGTATGGCTACACCTTC. Its protein product is CASSGTGGEYGYTF.

The chain links TRBV9 to TRBJ2-7, with D tentatively TRBD2 (6 bases). The CDR3 is 14 residues long. Germline CDR1 and CDR2: SGDLS and YYNGEE. V lost 3 bases and J lost 2, with 12 bases in between. The CDR3: CASSGGTAPYEQYF. In DNA, the CDR3 is TGTGCCAGCAGCGGCGGGACGGCCCCCTACGAGCAGTACTTC. The full variable domain, with the rest looked up from reference TRBV9 and TRBJ2-7, is DSGVTQTPKHLITATGQRVTLRCSPRSGDLSVYWYQQSLDQGLQFLIQYYNGEERAKGNILERFSAQQFPDLHSELNLSSLELGDSALYFCASSGGTAPYEQYFGPGTRLTVT.

The chain employs TRBV5-1 and TRBJ2-3, with 9 bases lining up with TRBD2. From germline, CDR1 is SGHRS and CDR2 YFSETQ. V shed 5 bases, J shed 5 bases, and the junction held 6 bases outside the gene matches. This CDR3 contains 14 residues. The CDR3 DNA is TGCGCCAGCAGGCTAGCGGGGTCCCGAGATACGCAGTATTTT. It translates to CASRLAGSRDTQYF. The full variable domain, rest sourced from reference TRBV5-1 and TRBJ2-3, is KAGVTQTPRYLIKTRGQQVTLSCSPISGHRSVSWYQQTPGQGLQFLFEYFSETQRNKGNFPGRFSGRQFSNSRSEMNVSTLELGDSALYLCASRLAGSRDTQYFGPGTRLTVL.

This clone has more than one count but fewer than ten. This chain links TRBV4-2 with TRBJ1-2; 9 bases are a match to TRBD1. CDR3 size: 15 residues. V dropped 4 bases and J dropped 5; count of bases not matched to a gene: 8. Per germline, CDR1 LGHNA and CDR2 YNFKEQ. This chain's CDR3 is CASSPGQGGDYGYTF. Written as DNA, the CDR3 is TGTGCCAGCAGCCCGGGACAGGGTGGGGATTATGGCTACACCTTC.

This chain uses TRBV19 with TRBJ1-2; D is unclear. The V and J ends lost 10 bases and 2 bases respectively, with 8 bases between them. Germline lookup yields CDR1 LNHDA and CDR2 SQIVND (reference sequence). This CDR3 contains 11 residues. The CDR3 sequence: CATRVNYGYTF. The CDR3, as DNA: TGTGCCACTCGTGTAAACTATGGCTACACCTTC.

This clone came up a few times. This chain uses TRBV4-3 with TRBJ2-3; D uncertain. CDR1 is LGHNA, CDR2 YSLEER, per germline. V was pared by 4 bases and J by 14 bases, with 7 bases between. This CDR3 has 9 residues. The CDR3 sequence is CASSPPPYF. The CDR3 DNA follows: TGCGCCAGCAGCCCGCCACCGTATTTT.

The gene calls are TRBV29-1 and TRBJ1-1, with D unclear. The CDR3 is made up of 15 amino acids. Trimming left V 4 bases short and J 0 bases short, with 15 bases between. Germline V gene sequence: CDR1 SQVTM, CDR2 ANQGSEA. The CDR3 loop reads CSVVRRAHMNTEAFF. DNA of the CDR3: TGCAGCGTTGTTCGACGGGCACACATGAACACTGAAGCTTTCTTT.

The chain joins TRBV15 to TRBJ2-5; 7 nucleotides match TRBD1. From germline, CDR1 is LNHNV and CDR2 YYDKDF (reference sequence). J lost 6 bases, V lost 0 bases, and 7 bases had no gene match. CDR3 size: 15 residues. This chain's CDR3 is CATSRDPRQGQTQYF. The CDR3 DNA follows: TGTGCCACCAGCAGAGATCCGAGACAGGGACAGACCCAGTACTTC.

The chain uses TRBV11-1 and TRBJ1-1; D is undetermined. The V gene lost 7 bases and the J gene lost 1 base, with 13 bases spanning the gap. Germline-derived CDR1 and CDR2 are SGHAT and FQDESV (reference sequence). This CDR3 is built from 14 residues. In DNA, the CDR3 is TGTGCCAGCAATTTGGCTCCTGGGAACACTGAAGCTTTCTTT. It is translated as CASNLAPGNTEAFF. Supplemented by reference TRBV11-1 and TRBJ1-1, the full variable domain reads EAEVAQSPRYKITEKSQAVAFWCDPISGHATLYWYRQILGQGPELLVQFQDESVVDDSQLPKDRFSAERLKGVDSTLKIQPAELGDSAMYLCASNLAPGNTEAFFGQGTRLTVV.

The chain joins TRBV10-3 to TRBJ2-7; the D gene is possibly TRBD2 (6 bases). Deletions cut 10 bases from V and 2 bases from J, with 18 bases between. Germline values: CDR1 ENHRY, CDR2 SYGVKD. CDR3 length equals 14 residues. CDR3 nucleotide sequence: TGTGCCACCCGCGGAGGGAGAAATCCCTACGAGCAGTACTTC. Translating it yields CATRGGRNPYEQYF.